These T cell receptor beta chains were read from a single sample in a study of cytomegalovirus exposure and HLA in healthy donors. Produced via immunoSEQ multiplex PCR; TCRdb's table is partial and in-frame only. Of 85,000 to 100,000 clones listed, around 82% are singletons. The sample was PBMCs. The source of these receptors is a woman in her sixties in good health and CMV-seronegative. The CDR3 runs from the conserved cysteine through the conserved F or W. A D gene is named only where the DNA matches it firmly. Where a row states a size, it is once, few, many or the class of an expanded clone; other rows omit it.

NA	17	TRBD1	TRBV9	TRBJ2-6	CASSASPRGRGANVLTF	TGTGCCAGCAGCGCCTCGCCTAGGGGGCGCGGGGCCAACGTCCTGACTTTC
NA	16	NA	TRBV5-1	TRBJ2-5	CASSVNVRGESGTQYF	TGCGCCAGCAGCGTGAACGTCAGGGGCGAGTCGGGGACCCAGTACTTC
NA	14	NA	TRBV6-1	TRBJ2-5	CASSGGRAIGSQYF	TGTGCCAGCAGTGGGGGGCGGGCCATAGGTTCCCAGTACTTC
NA	16	NA	TRBV4-3	TRBJ2-2	CASSQAHDSNTGELFF	TGCGCCAGCAGCCAAGCGCACGACTCGAACACCGGGGAGCTGTTTTTT
NA	15	NA	TRBV9	TRBJ2-3	CASSVQGASTDTQYF	TGTGCCAGCAGCGTACAAGGGGCCTCCACAGATACGCAGTATTTT
NA	14	TRBD1	TRBV28	TRBJ1-5	CATLQGAGDQPQHF	TGTGCCACCTTACAGGGGGCCGGGGATCAGCCCCAGCATTTT
few	16	NA	TRBV10-1	TRBJ2-2	CASSGQSRTNTGELFF	TGCGCCAGCAGTGGACAGAGCCGAACAAACACCGGGGAGCTGTTTTTT
NA	12	NA	TRBV7-9	TRBJ2-1	CASSLSVNEQFF	TGTGCCAGCAGCTTATCAGTAAATGAGCAGTTCTTC
NA	15	NA	TRBV2	TRBJ2-7	CASSELTGQHYEQYF	TGTGCCAGCAGTGAATTAACCGGACAGCACTACGAGCAGTACTTC
NA	17	NA	TRBV11-3	TRBJ2-1	CASSLGLRHSSYNEQFF	TGTGCCAGCAGCTTAGGTCTCAGGCACAGTTCCTACAATGAGCAGTTCTTC
NA	15	TRBD1	TRBV9	TRBJ2-7	CASSVGDRADYEQYF	TGTGCCAGCAGCGTAGGGGACAGGGCCGACTACGAGCAGTACTTC
few	15	TRBD1	TRBV5-4	TRBJ1-1	CASSLGQLGDTEAFF	TGTGCCAGCAGCCTGGGACAGCTAGGGGACACTGAAGCTTTCTTT
NA	15	TRBD1	TRBV27	TRBJ2-3	CASSLVGQSTDTQYF	TGTGCCAGCAGTTTGGTGGGACAGAGCACAGATACGCAGTATTTT
NA	15	TRBD2	TRBV10-2	TRBJ2-3	CAINSGAALTDTQYF	TGCGCCATTAATAGCGGGGCCGCCCTCACAGATACGCAGTATTTT
few	17	NA	TRBV5-1	TRBJ2-1	CASSLAGTRGPYNEQFF	TGCGCCAGCAGCTTGGCTGGGACAAGGGGTCCGTATAATGAGCAGTTCTTC
NA	14	NA	TRBV12-5	TRBJ2-1	CASGLTGPYNEQFF	TGTGCTAGTGGTTTGACAGGGCCCTACAATGAGCAGTTCTTC
NA	13	TRBD1	TRBV11-3	TRBJ2-7	CASSKDRVSEQYF	TGTGCCAGCAGCAAGGACAGGGTAAGCGAGCAGTACTTC
NA	10	NA	TRBV29-1	TRBJ1-1	CSVGQRGAFF	TGCAGCGTGGGACAACGAGGAGCTTTCTTT
NA	12	NA	TRBV19	TRBJ1-1	CASRLGNTEAFF	TGTGCCAGTAGACTAGGGAACACTGAAGCTTTCTTT
NA	18	TRBD2	TRBV30	TRBJ2-1	CAWSGGLAGKSSYNEQFF	TGTGCCTGGAGTGGTGGACTAGCGGGAAAAAGCTCCTACAATGAGCAGTTCTTC
NA	14	TRBD1	TRBV5-1	TRBJ2-3	CASSQGQGGDTQYF	TGCGCCAGCAGCCAGGGACAGGGAGGAGATACGCAGTATTTT
NA	14	TRBD1	TRBV5-1	TRBJ1-2	CASSRDRANYGYTF	TGCGCCAGCAGCCGGGACAGGGCTAACTATGGCTACACCTTC
NA	15	TRBD1	TRBV10-2	TRBJ1-2	CASSPDRGRVDGYTF	TGCGCCAGCAGTCCTGACAGGGGGCGGGTTGATGGCTACACCTTC
NA	15	NA	TRBV7-2	TRBJ1-1	CASNLSGGSNTEAFF	TGTGCCAGCAACTTAAGCGGGGGATCGAACACTGAAGCTTTCTTT
NA	16	TRBD1	TRBV5-6	TRBJ1-6	CASSLRQGAYNSPLHF	TGTGCCAGCAGCTTACGACAGGGGGCCTATAATTCACCCCTCCACTTT
NA	15	TRBD1	TRBV25-1	TRBJ1-2	CASSDRTGGVFGYTF	TGTGCCAGCAGTGATCGGACAGGGGGCGTCTTTGGCTACACCTTC
NA	15	TRBD2	TRBV27	TRBJ2-7	CASRLAGDGSYEQYF	TGTGCCAGCAGACTAGCGGGAGATGGATCCTACGAGCAGTACTTC
NA	13	NA	TRBV6-5	TRBJ1-1	CASMAGMNTEAFF	TGTGCCAGCATGGCAGGGATGAACACTGAAGCTTTCTTT
NA	11	NA	TRBV19	TRBJ1-2	CASSSVYGYTF	TGTGCCAGTAGTTCCGTTTATGGCTACACCTTC
NA	15	NA	TRBV28	TRBJ1-2	CASSASGGAYYGYTF	TGTGCCAGCAGTGCGTCTGGGGGCGCTTATTATGGCTACACCTTC
NA	14	NA	TRBV30	TRBJ2-5	CAWSVKEYQETQYF	TGTGCCTGGAGTGTGAAGGAGTACCAAGAGACCCAGTACTTC
NA	14	NA	TRBV15	TRBJ2-7	CATSRDRASDEQYF	TGTGCCACCAGCAGAGACAGGGCCAGCGACGAGCAGTACTTC
NA	15	TRBD1	TRBV12-5	TRBJ2-7	CASGLSRQGRYEQYF	TGTGCTAGTGGTTTGTCACGACAGGGGAGGTACGAGCAGTACTTC
NA	14	TRBD1	TRBV11-2	TRBJ2-7	CASSWDSYSYEQYF	TGTGCCAGCAGCTGGGACAGCTACTCCTACGAGCAGTACTTC
NA	16	NA	TRBV7-7	TRBJ2-1	CASSLGWTSSYNEQFF	TGTGCCAGCAGCTTGGGGTGGACAAGTTCCTACAATGAGCAGTTCTTC
NA	14	TRBD1	TRBV10-3	TRBJ1-2	CAISYGQGGYGYTF	TGTGCCATCAGTTACGGACAGGGAGGCTATGGCTACACCTTC
NA	14	TRBD1	TRBV6-5	TRBJ1-2	CASRSQGDWGGYTF	TGTGCCAGCAGGTCACAGGGGGATTGGGGTGGCTACACCTTC
NA	15	NA	TRBV7-8	TRBJ1-1	CASSLGSRVNTEAFF	TGTGCCAGCAGCTTAGGGAGCAGGGTGAACACTGAGGCTTTCTTT
NA	15	NA	TRBV15	TRBJ1-5	CATSRDGASYQPQHF	TGTGCCACCAGCAGAGATGGGGCATCATATCAGCCCCAGCATTTT
NA	14	NA	TRBV5-1	TRBJ2-2	CASSPFTSKSALFF	TGCGCCAGCAGCCCCTTCACTAGCAAGTCGGCGCTGTTTTTT
NA	15	TRBD1	TRBV5-1	TRBJ1-2	CASSQETGGKRGYTF	TGCGCCAGCAGCCAAGAGACAGGGGGCAAACGAGGCTACACCTTC
few	16	NA	TRBV6-6	TRBJ1-5	CASSFGDIGSNQPQHF	TGTGCCAGCAGTTTCGGGGACATTGGGAGCAATCAGCCCCAGCATTTT